These 30 T cell receptor beta chains were all obtained from the same sample, sequenced in a study of blood T cell repertoires in COVID-19. Method: immunoSEQ multiplex PCR; TCRdb's copy keeps in-frame clones and lacks some. The sample has approximately 350,000 clones, around nine tenths seen once. Sequenced material: peripheral blood. The receptor source for this set is a woman in her 70s with COVID-19, enrolled during active disease.

V and J are TRBV2 and TRBJ1-2; 7 nucleotides align to TRBD1. Germline assignment: CDR1 SNHLY and CDR2 FYNNEI. The CDR3 sequence is 15 residues long. Trimming took 3 bases from V and 4 from J; bases not matched to a gene: 8. CDR3 sequence reads: CASSERTGAIYGYTF. The CDR3 nucleotides read TGTGCCAGCAGTGAGCGAACAGGGGCGATCTATGGCTACACCTTC.

The gene calls are TRBV7-9 and TRBJ1-2; 9 nucleotides match TRBD1. From germline, CDR1 is SEHNR and CDR2 FQNEAQ (reference sequence). The CDR3 totals 13 residues. Trimming took 6 bases from V and 8 from J; bases not matched to a gene: 7. The CDR3 sequence is CASSIGQGTGYTF. In DNA form, the CDR3 reads TGTGCCAGCAGTATCGGACAGGGGACAGGCTACACCTTC.

This rearrangement joins TRBV3-1 (or the pseudogene TRBV3-2) to TRBJ1-2; 8 nucleotides align to TRBD1. Germline lookup yields CDR1 LGHDT and CDR2 YNNKEL (reference sequence). V gave up 4 bases and J gave up 7 bases; unmatched junction bases: 5. CDR3 size: 13 residues. CDR3 in amino acids: CASSPWTGSGYTF. CDR3 DNA: TGTGCCAGCAGCCCTTGGACAGGGAGTGGCTACACCTTC.

V and J are TRBV30 and TRBJ1-4; D gene unclear. Germline CDR1 is GTSNPN and CDR2 is SVGIG (reference sequence). The V end was cut by 2 bases, the J end by 4 bases, with 8 bases between. The CDR3 is 13 amino acids. This CDR3 is CAWSRGFNEKLFF. CDR3 sequence (DNA): TGTGCCTGGAGTCGGGGATTTAATGAAAAACTGTTTTTT.

The gene calls are TRBV27 and TRBJ2-5; no firm D call. The CDR3 has 16 amino acids. Trimming removed 3 bases at V and 7 bases at J, with 21 bases between. Germline values: CDR1 MNHEY, CDR2 SMNVEV (reference sequence). The CDR3 loop reads CASSFHPSFPAGTQYF. DNA of the CDR3: TGTGCCAGCAGTTTCCACCCATCTTTTCCCGCCGGGACCCAGTACTTC.

J is TRBJ2-6 and V is TRBV7-3, with 8 bases fitting TRBD1. The J segment lost 2 bases and the V segment lost 5 bases, leaving 2 bases of the junction unmatched. Germline-derived CDR1 and CDR2 are SGHTA and FQGTGA. CDR3 length: 15 residues. CDR3: CASSLQGAGANVLTF. CDR3 DNA sequence: TGTGCCAGCAGCCTACAGGGGGCTGGGGCCAACGTCCTGACTTTC.

CDR3 coding DNA: TGTGCCAGCAGCCCCTCAGTGAACACTGAAGCTTTCTTT. This encodes CASSPSVNTEAFF. V gene TRBV12-3 or TRBV12-4 combines with J gene TRBJ1-1; D is uncertain. This CDR3 comprises 13 residues. Trimming took off 6 bases at V and 0 bases at J, with 8 bases between the two ends.

This chain connects TRBV2 to TRBJ1-2; TRBD1 agrees at 8 bases. This CDR3 is 13 amino acids long. Trimming at V came to 7 bases and at J to 7 bases, leaving 8 bases not matched to a gene. Germline lookup yields CDR1 SNHLY and CDR2 FYNNEI. The CDR3 here is CASIYQGAFGYTF. CDR3 coding DNA: TGTGCCAGCATTTATCAGGGGGCGTTTGGCTACACCTTC.

The chain has TRBV4-1 and TRBJ2-1; D gene uncertain. V shed 1 base and J shed 0 bases, with 7 bases lying between them. Germline values: CDR1 MGHRA, CDR2 YSYEKL. The CDR3 has 15 amino acids. The CDR3 sequence is CASSQGPSSYNEQFF. CDR3 sequence (DNA): TGCGCCAGCAGCCAAGGTCCGAGCTCCTACAATGAGCAGTTCTTC.

V is TRBV5-1 and J is TRBJ2-3; D is possibly TRBD1 (5 bases). This CDR3 has 16 residues. V was shortened by 5 bases and J by 3 bases, with 19 bases between the two germline ends. Germline values: CDR1 SGHRS, CDR2 YFSETQ. The CDR3 is CASRPALHTGTDTQYF. The CDR3, as DNA: TGCGCCAGCAGACCTGCACTCCACACAGGTACAGATACGCAGTATTTT. Filled out from reference TRBV5-1 and TRBJ2-3, the complete variable domain reads KAGVTQTPRYLIKTRGQQVTLSCSPISGHRSVSWYQQTPGQGLQFLFEYFSETQRNKGNFPGRFSGRQFSNSRSEMNVSTLELGDSALYLCASRPALHTGTDTQYFGPGTRLTVL.

This chain connects TRBV18 to TRBJ1-2, with D hard to call. The germline gives CDR1 KGHSH, CDR2 LQKENI. There are 16 residues in the CDR3. Trimming left V 2 bases short and J 0 bases short, with 13 bases between. In nucleotides, the CDR3 is TGTGCCAGCTCACCAACTCGCGGTGGGTCTAACTATGGCTACACCTTC. This encodes CASSPTRGGSNYGYTF.

V is TRBV13 and J is TRBJ1-1; the D is unclear. CDR3 length equals 14 residues. CDR1 is PRHDT and CDR2 is FYEKMQ in the germline V gene (reference sequence). V was clipped by 3 bases and J by 1 base, with 9 bases between them. The CDR3 region is CASSFEGRNTEAFF. In DNA form, the CDR3 reads TGTGCCAGCAGCTTCGAGGGTCGGAACACTGAAGCTTTCTTT.

This clone is a singleton in its sample. The chain couples TRBV4-3 to TRBJ1-2; tentatively, D is TRBD1 (5 bases). The CDR3 is 16 amino acids. Germline V gene data show CDR1 as LGHNA and CDR2 as YSLEER. V lost 1 base, J lost 7 bases, and 19 bases lay in between. The CDR3 DNA is TGCGCCAGCAGCCAAGGGTCGGACATATTCACCGGTGGCTACACCTTC. This codes for CASSQGSDIFTGGYTF.

The chain employs TRBV5-1 and TRBJ1-2; the D gene is possibly TRBD1 (5 bases). V was cut by 6 bases and J by 4 bases, with 19 bases left in between. The CDR3 is 15 amino acids. Germline CDR1 is SGHRS and CDR2 is YFSETQ. CDR3 nucleotides: TGCGCCAGCACCATCGGAGGAGGGGATACCTATGGCTACACCTTC. This encodes CASTIGGGDTYGYTF.

The chain uses TRBV30 and TRBJ2-5; TRBD2 matches at 9 bases. The germline V gene encodes CDR1 GTSNPN and CDR2 SVGIG (reference sequence). V shed 2 bases, J shed 4 bases, and the junction held 8 bases outside the gene matches. The CDR3 length is 15 residues. The CDR3 spells CAWSRAGGLLETQYF. The CDR3 nucleotides read TGTGCCTGGAGTCGGGCGGGGGGGCTTTTAGAGACCCAGTACTTC.

V gene TRBV7-3 combines with J gene TRBJ2-1; D is perhaps TRBD1 (6 bases). From germline, CDR1 is SGHTA and CDR2 FQGTGA. V was shortened by 5 bases and J by 3 bases, with 11 bases between the two germline ends. The CDR3 has 14 residues. The CDR3 sequence is CASSRDIVYNEQFF. CDR3 bases: TGTGCCAGCAGCCGGGACATAGTCTACAATGAGCAGTTCTTC.

V is TRBV5-4 and J is TRBJ2-1; 7 bases line up with TRBD2. Germline-derived CDR1 and CDR2 are SGHNT and YYREEE (reference sequence). V shed 2 bases and J 6 bases; nucleotides not matched to a gene: 5. The CDR3 length is 14 residues. The DNA for the CDR3 is TGTGCCAGCAGCTTAGCGGGGCGAGTCAATGAGCAGTTCTTC. Encoded protein: CASSLAGRVNEQFF.

The rearrangement joins TRBV28 to TRBJ1-1, with TRBD1 matching 7 bases. V dropped 4 bases and J dropped 7; count of bases not matched to a gene: 6. The CDR3 consists of 13 residues. Germline V gene lookup returns CDR1 MDHEN and CDR2 SYDVKM. The CDR3 loop reads CASSSGQSLEAFF. CDR3 nucleotide sequence: TGTGCCAGCAGTTCGGGACAGTCGCTTGAAGCTTTCTTT.

The rearrangement links TRBV2 to TRBJ1-2, with 9 bases lining up with TRBD1. Germline CDR1 SNHLY, CDR2 FYNNEI. This CDR3 contains 12 residues. J lost 4 bases, V lost 8 bases, and 2 bases had no gene match. CDR3 nucleotide sequence: TGTGCCAGCCACAGGGGGCTCTATGGCTACACCTTC. Its protein is CASHRGLYGYTF.

This rearrangement joins TRBV12-3 or TRBV12-4 to TRBJ1-2, with a possible D match to TRBD1 (6 bases). The V end was cut by 5 bases, the J end by 14 bases, with 18 bases between. The CDR3 runs to 12 residues. In DNA form, the CDR3 reads TGTGCCAGCAGTAGAGGGACATCTCGTGGGACCTTC. Translation: CASSRGTSRGTF.

V gene TRBV6-5 combines with J gene TRBJ2-2; tentative D call: TRBD1 (5 bases). Trimming shortened V by 8 bases and J by 0 bases, and 10 bases separated the two germline ends. CDR3 length: 14 residues. Germline CDR1 and CDR2: MNHEY and SVGAGI. CDR3 nucleotides: TGTGCCAGCCCCCTGGACACGAACACCGGGGAGCTGTTTTTT. Protein: CASPLDTNTGELFF.

V usage is TRBV9 and J usage is TRBJ2-2; 9 nucleotides line up with TRBD2. The CDR3 loop spans 15 amino acids. Germline CDR1 reads SGDLS; CDR2 reads YYNGEE. The V gene end was trimmed by 3 bases and the J gene end by 2 bases; junction bases not matched to a gene: 2. CDR3 amino acids: CASSASGVNTGELFF. The CDR3 coding sequence is TGTGCCAGCAGCGCTAGCGGGGTAAACACCGGGGAGCTGTTTTTT.

The chain links TRBV7-2 to TRBJ1-2; 9 nucleotides agree with TRBD1. Trimming at V came to 1 base and at J to 4 bases, leaving 4 bases not matched to a gene. This CDR3 spans 15 amino acids. Germline assignment: CDR1 SGHTA and CDR2 FQGNSA. The CDR3 DNA is TGTGCCAGCAGCTTAGACACAGGGGGCGGCTATGGCTACACCTTC. Translated: CASSLDTGGGYGYTF.

A single count supports this clone. The identical CDR3 is also encoded by other nucleotide sequences in the sample. The rearrangement joins TRBV7-2 to TRBJ1-1; D is ambiguous. This CDR3 contains 13 residues. Per germline, CDR1 SGHTA and CDR2 FQGNSA. V lost 5 bases to trimming and J lost 1 base, with 8 bases between them. In nucleotides, the CDR3 is TGTGCCAGCAGCCTTCTCTGGAACACTGAAGCTTTCTTT. It is translated as CASSLLWNTEAFF.

The chain recombines TRBV3-1 (or the pseudogene TRBV3-2) with TRBJ1-5; D is ambiguous. The CDR3 is made up of 15 amino acids. V was shortened by 0 bases and J by 6 bases, with 12 bases between the two germline ends. From germline, CDR1 is LGHDT and CDR2 YNNKEL (reference sequence). Written as DNA, the CDR3 is TGTGCCAGCAGCCAAGAGGGAGGGCAGGCTCAGCCCCAGCATTTT. Its protein is CASSQEGGQAQPQHF.

The chain recombines TRBV28 with TRBJ2-2; possibly TRBD1 for D (6 bases). The CDR3 is made up of 12 amino acids. V was cut by 10 bases and J by 2 bases, with 8 bases left in between. CDR1 and CDR2 (germline): MDHEN, SYDVKM. The CDR3 reads CAMGHNTGELFF. The CDR3 DNA follows: TGTGCCATGGGACATAACACCGGGGAGCTGTTTTTT. The variable domain in full, with the rest retrieved from reference TRBV28 and TRBJ2-2, is DVKVTQSSRYLVKRTGEKVFLECVQDMDHENMFWYRQDPGLGLRLIYFSYDVKMKEKGDIPEGYSVSREKKERFSLILESASTNQTSMYLCAMGHNTGELFFGEGSRLTVL.

The J gene is TRBJ2-1, the V gene TRBV7-2; the D is unclear. Germline CDR1 SGHTA, CDR2 FQGNSA. This CDR3 contains 13 residues. The V and J ends lost 1 base and 6 bases respectively, with 7 bases between them. The CDR3 DNA follows: TGTGCCAGCAGCTTAGAAGCGCCCAATGAGCAGTTCTTC. The encoded protein is CASSLEAPNEQFF.

The chain employs TRBV6-5 and TRBJ1-1; perhaps TRBD1 as D (5 bases). Germline CDR1 and CDR2: MNHEY and SVGAGI. This CDR3 is built from 14 residues. Trimming left V 0 bases short and J 7 bases short, with 12 bases between. CDR3 in amino acids: CASSYSIRGFEAFF. The DNA of the CDR3 is TGTGCCAGCAGTTACTCGATTAGGGGATTTGAAGCTTTCTTT.

The rearrangement links TRBV18 to TRBJ2-7, with 10 bases matching TRBD1. After removal of 2 bases from V and 7 bases from J, the junction contained 8 bases not matched to a gene. From germline, CDR1 is KGHSH and CDR2 LQKENI. The CDR3 is 15 residues long. CDR3 coding DNA: TGTGCCAGCTCACCAGGACAGGGGGGAATCTTTGAGCAGTACTTC. This encodes CASSPGQGGIFEQYF.

The table lists this clone with a count of one. V usage is TRBV2 and J usage is TRBJ1-5; D possibly corresponds to TRBD1 (5 bases). Trimming took 5 bases from V and 2 from J, leaving 10 bases between them. CDR1 and CDR2 from the germline V gene are SNHLY and FYNNEI. The CDR3 spans 14 residues. As DNA, the CDR3 is TGTGCCAGCAGTCAGGGTAGTGGCAATCAGCCCCAGCATTTT. It yields the protein CASSQGSGNQPQHF.